This T cell receptor beta chain was profiled in a study of blood T cell repertoires in COVID-19. On the study more broadly: Samples representing acute and convalescent COVID-19 were sourced from the United States, Italy and Spain. T cells, B-cell-depleted T cells, or PBMCs provided the cDNA or gDNA that served as material.

Methods used by the authors: By means of reference gene primer amplification, nucleated cell counts were estimated. Only in-frame clones appear in the TCRdb table, and some are missing; sequencing was by immunoSEQ multiplex PCR. V and J calls and clone size are given by that table; D and trimming were obtained from the DNA. The sample carries about 220,000 clones, about 86% recorded once. Germline V gene sequence: CDR1 LGHNA, CDR2 YNFKEQ. V lost 4 bases to trimming and J lost 5 bases; unmatched junction nucleotides: 6. The CDR3 is 15 residues long. The V call is TRBV4-2, the J call TRBJ2-5, with 11 positions matching TRBD2. The sequence was obtained from a woman aged 25 to 45 who had recovered from COVID-19. Sequencing was done on a sample of peripheral blood. The CDR3 here is CASSPLAGEEETQYF. The CDR3, as DNA: TGTGCCAGCAGCCCACTAGCGGGAGAAGAGGAGACCCAGTACTTC.